These 26 T cell receptor beta chains were sequenced from one sample in a study of T cell responses to AZD1222 COVID-19 vaccine. Clones were sequenced by immunoSEQ multiplex PCR, and TCRdb holds only the in-frame ones, with some missing. Of under 85,000 clones in the sample, about 88% were seen once. The sample consisted of peripheral blood, taken on day 0 of AZD1222 vaccination. Receptor source: an adult in good health.

This clone has only a few counts. The chain links TRBV19 to TRBJ1-1; tentative D call: TRBD1 (5 bases). The V end was cut by 5 bases, the J end by 1 base, with 11 bases between. The CDR3 is 14 residues long. Germline V gene sequence: CDR1 LNHDA, CDR2 SQIVND (reference sequence). The CDR3 region is CASSERQTNTEAFF. The CDR3 DNA reads as TGTGCCAGTAGTGAAAGACAGACGAACACTGAAGCTTTCTTT.

Notes on this clone: Other DNA sequences from this sample encode an identical CDR3 as well. This chain uses TRBV24-1 with TRBJ2-3; D remains unclear. CDR3 length equals 12 residues. V gave up 3 bases and J gave up 3 bases, with 3 bases separating them. CDR1 and CDR2 (germline): KGHDR, SFDVKD. CDR3: CATSDRTDTQYF. CDR3 in DNA: TGTGCCACCAGTGATAGAACAGATACGCAGTATTTT.

The rearrangement links TRBV19 to TRBJ2-2; D gene uncertain. Trimming took 4 bases from V and 3 from J, leaving 3 bases between them. The CDR3 is 12 residues long. Germline V gives CDR1 LNHDA, CDR2 SQIVND (reference sequence). CDR3 residues: CASSTYTGELFF. CDR3 coding DNA: TGTGCCAGTAGTACCTACACCGGGGAGCTGTTTTTT.

This clone has a handful of counts. J is TRBJ2-4 and V is TRBV7-2, with 12 bases lining up with TRBD1. The CDR3 contains 19 residues. V shed 4 bases and J 1 base; nucleotides not matched to a gene: 11. Germline CDR1 and CDR2: SGHTA and FQGNSA. The CDR3, as DNA: TGTGCCAGCAGCTCAAGGAGCGGGACAGGGGGCCTCGCCAAAAACATTCAGTACTTC. Translation: CASSSRSGTGGLAKNIQYF.

The chain couples TRBV5-1 to TRBJ2-3, with TRBD2 matching 7 bases. The CDR3 contains 15 residues. Germline V lookup: CDR1 SGHRS, CDR2 YFSETQ. The V and J ends lost 0 bases and 2 bases, in that order; junction bases with no gene match: 3. CDR3 DNA: TGCGCCAGCAGCTTGGAGGGGACTACCACAGATACGCAGTATTTT. Translated, it gives CASSLEGTTTDTQYF.

Turning to this clone: Other DNA sequences of this sample code for an identical CDR3. The chain carries TRBV4-2 and TRBJ2-3, with D tentatively TRBD2 (7 bases). V dropped 0 bases and J dropped 6 bases, with 16 bases sitting between them. CDR3 size: 16 residues. The V gene's germline CDR1 is LGHNA and CDR2 YNFKEQ. The CDR3 here is CASSQDRGAGADTQYF. The DNA of the CDR3 is TGTGCCAGCAGCCAAGATCGGGGGGCGGGGGCGGATACGCAGTATTTT.

The CDR3 DNA follows: TGTGCCAGCAGTTTGTTATTCTCTGGAAACACCATATATTTT. This encodes CASSLLFSGNTIYF. The chain carries TRBV28 and TRBJ1-3; no reliable D call. The V end lost 3 bases, the J end lost 0 bases, and 6 bases lay between the germline ends. The CDR3 is made up of 14 amino acids. Germline V lookup: CDR1 MDHEN, CDR2 SYDVKM.

This CDR3 is CACRSAGHTDTQYF. CDR3 bases: TGTGCCTGCCGTTCCGCGGGGCATACAGATACGCAGTATTTT. The chain combines TRBV30 with TRBJ2-3; maybe TRBD2 (6 bases). Germline CDR1 reads GTSNPN; CDR2 reads SVGIG (reference sequence). This CDR3 has 14 amino acids. Trimming shortened V by 6 bases and J by 3 bases, and 16 bases separated the two germline ends.

The rearrangement links TRBV30 to TRBJ2-1; 14 nucleotides agree with TRBD2. Germline lookup yields CDR1 GTSNPN and CDR2 SVGIG (reference sequence). This CDR3 comprises 15 residues. V was clipped by 7 bases and J by 8 bases; unmatched bases: 10. The DNA for the CDR3 is TGTGCCTCCAGTTCCTCGGGACTAGCGGGAGATGAGCAGTTCTTC. It specifies CASSSSGLAGDEQFF.

This clone was observed a handful of times. The chain employs TRBV19 and TRBJ1-5; 8 nucleotides line up with TRBD1. CDR3 length equals 13 residues. Germline CDR1 and CDR2: LNHDA and SQIVND (reference sequence). The trim removed 7 bases at V and 7 bases at J, leaving 6 bases unmatched. The chain's CDR3 is CASKDRDGQPQHF. The CDR3 region has the DNA TGTGCCAGTAAGGACAGGGATGGCCAGCCCCAGCATTTT. Variable domain in full (rest from reference TRBV19 and TRBJ1-5): DGGITQSPKYLFRKEGQNVTLSCEQNLNHDAMYWYRQDPGQGLRLIYYSQIVNDFQKGDIAEGYSVSREKKESFPLTVTSAQKNPTAFYLCASKDRDGQPQHFGDGTRLSIL.

The CDR3 DNA reads as TGTGCCAGCAGTGGGACGGTCGGGGGAGATTACCAAGAGACCCAGTACTTC. This codes for CASSGTVGGDYQETQYF. This chain links TRBV6-2 or TRBV6-3 with TRBJ2-5; TRBD2 might be the D (6 bases). Looked up from germline, CDR1 is MNHEY and CDR2 is SVGEGT. V lost 5 bases and J lost 0, with 19 bases in between. CDR3 length: 17 residues.

This chain connects TRBV10-3 to TRBJ2-1, with TRBD2 matching over 10 bases. Germline lookup yields CDR1 ENHRY and CDR2 SYGVKD. The CDR3 loop spans 15 amino acids. V lost 2 bases and J lost 3; bases outside the gene matches: 1. The CDR3 coding sequence is TGTGCCATCAGTGAGGGACTAGCGGTCTACAATGAGCAGTTCTTC. Translated: CAISEGLAVYNEQFF.

The chain uses TRBV29-1 and TRBJ2-5; 8 positions match TRBD1. With V trimmed by 3 bases and J by 4 bases, 4 bases remained unmatched. CDR1 and CDR2 (germline): SQVTM, ANQGSEA. The CDR3 runs 13 residues. The CDR3 coding sequence is TGCAGCGTTGAGAGAGACAGGGGAGAGACCCAGTACTTC. Amino acid sequence: CSVERDRGETQYF. The full variable domain, its missing parts supplied by reference TRBV29-1 and TRBJ2-5, is SAVISQKPSRDICQRGTSLTIQCQVDSQVTMMFWYRQQPGQSLTLIATANQGSEATYESGFVIDKFPISRPNLTFSTLTVSNMSPEDSSIYLCSVERDRGETQYFGPGTRLLVL.

This chain uses TRBV5-1 with TRBJ2-1; no definite D call. The CDR3 is 13 residues long. Trimming took 4 bases from V and 0 from J, leaving 5 bases between them. Looked up from germline, CDR1 is SGHRS and CDR2 is YFSETQ. CDR3 sequence (DNA): TGCGCCAGCAGCGGCAGCTCCTACAATGAGCAGTTCTTC. Encoded protein: CASSGSSYNEQFF.

The chain combines TRBV19 with TRBJ2-5, with 8 nucleotides matching TRBD2. Germline V CDR1 and CDR2: LNHDA, SQIVND (reference sequence). The ends lost 5 bases at V and 5 bases at J; junction bases unmatched: 7. The CDR3 is made up of 14 amino acids. The CDR3 here is CASSPGLVGETQYF. The DNA of the CDR3 is TGTGCCAGTAGTCCGGGACTAGTCGGGGAGACCCAGTACTTC.

The chain recombines TRBV5-1 with TRBJ1-1, with D possibly matching TRBD1 (6 bases). Germline V gene data show CDR1 as SGHRS and CDR2 as YFSETQ. CDR3 length equals 14 residues. Between the trimmed V and J ends, which lost 0 bases and 5 bases, there was a span of 11 bases. CDR3 region: CASSLGGQKTEAFF. CDR3 DNA: TGCGCCAGCAGCTTGGGAGGACAGAAGACTGAAGCTTTCTTT.

A word on this clone: A junction boundary mismatches the germline segment, possibly from a read error. This rearrangement joins TRBV7-2 to TRBJ2-3; D possibly corresponds to TRBD2 (6 bases). Germline V CDR1 and CDR2: SGHTA, FQGNSA. The CDR3 runs to 13 residues. The CDR3 sequence is CASSTPGLPGEDF. In nucleotides, the CDR3 is TGTGCCAGCAGCACTCCGGGACTCCCGGGGGAGGATTTT.

The V call is TRBV7-9, the J call TRBJ1-1; possible D gene TRBD1, 6 bases. From germline, CDR1 is SEHNR and CDR2 FQNEAQ (reference sequence). The V gene lost 1 base and the J gene lost 0 bases, with 9 bases spanning the gap. This CDR3 comprises 15 residues. For the CDR3, the DNA is TGTGCCAGCAGCTTAGAGGGGGGCATGAACACTGAAGCTTTCTTT. Translation: CASSLEGGMNTEAFF. Looking up the rest from reference TRBV7-9 and TRBJ1-1 gives the full variable domain: DTGVSQNPRHKITKRGQNVTFRCDPISEHNRLYWYRQTLGQGPEFLTYFQNEAQLEKSRLLSDRFSAERPKGSFSTLEIQRTEQGDSAMYLCASSLEGGMNTEAFFGQGTRLTVV.

The chain combines TRBV6-5 with TRBJ1-3; D gene ambiguous. V was shortened by 6 bases and J by 0 bases, with 12 bases between the two germline ends. CDR3 length equals 15 residues. Germline CDR1 MNHEY, CDR2 SVGAGI. The CDR3 loop is CASRQGLRSGNTIYF. For the CDR3, the DNA is TGTGCCAGCAGACAAGGACTTCGCTCTGGAAACACCATATATTTT.

V is TRBV7-2 and J is TRBJ2-1; the D is unclear. V was trimmed by 5 bases and J by 5 bases, leaving 10 bases between them. The germline CDR1 and CDR2 sequences are SGHTA and FQGNSA. The CDR3 has 13 amino acids. This chain's CDR3 is CASSPGPNNEQFF. CDR3 nucleotides: TGTGCCAGCAGCCCAGGACCTAACAATGAGCAGTTCTTC. The complete variable domain, with remaining parts taken from reference TRBV7-2 and TRBJ2-1, reads GAGVSQSPSNKVTEKGKDVELRCDPISGHTALYWYRQSLGQGLEFLIYFQGNSAPDKSGLPSDRFSAERTGGSVSTLTIQRTQQEDSAVYLCASSPGPNNEQFFGPGTRLTVL.

The chain links TRBV4-1 to TRBJ2-7, with TRBD2 as a possible D gene (5 bases). Trimming removed 0 bases from V and 5 bases from J, with 11 bases in between. In germline, CDR1 is MGHRA, CDR2 YSYEKL. CDR3 length: 14 amino acids. The DNA for the CDR3 is TGCGCCAGCAGCCAAGAGCTAGCTTTCCACGAGCAGTACTTC. This encodes CASSQELAFHEQYF.

The rearrangement links TRBV27 to TRBJ2-5; 8 nucleotides align to TRBD2. CDR1 is MNHEY and CDR2 is SMNVEV in the germline V gene (reference sequence). Germline trimming cut 3 bases from V and 5 bases from J; bases unmatched to any gene: 8. This CDR3 is 15 amino acids long. The DNA for the CDR3 is TGTGCCAGCAGTTTCTGGCGGGAGGCCCAGGAGACCCAGTACTTC. The encoded protein is CASSFWREAQETQYF.

J is TRBJ2-2 and V is TRBV29-1; TRBD2 aligns across 9 bases. Germline CDR1 and CDR2: SQVTM and ANQGSEA. This CDR3 comprises 14 residues. V was pared by 7 bases and J by 2 bases, with 5 bases of the junction left unmatched. DNA of the CDR3: TGCAGCGGTCGACTAGCGGAAAACACCGGGGAGCTGTTTTTT. This encodes CSGRLAENTGELFF.

The chain is built from TRBV10-3 and TRBJ2-1; 7 nucleotides line up with TRBD1. The V gene's germline CDR1 is ENHRY and CDR2 SYGVKD. Germline trimming cut 4 bases from V and 12 bases from J; bases unmatched to any gene: 9. This CDR3 contains 13 residues. CDR3 DNA sequence: TGTGCCATCAGTGGGGACAGAGACATGGTGCAGTTCTTC. Amino acids: CAISGDRDMVQFF.

V gene TRBV10-3 combines with J gene TRBJ2-2; no definite D call. The CDR3 is 14 amino acids. Per germline, CDR1 ENHRY and CDR2 SYGVKD. V lost 10 bases and J lost 1, with 13 bases in between. The CDR3 nucleotides read TGTGCCACCCAGAGGAACCTGAACACCGGGGAGCTGTTTTTT. As protein: CATQRNLNTGELFF.

The CDR3 sequence is CASSRAGGILYNEQFF. The CDR3 nucleotides read TGTGCCAGTAGCCGAGCGGGGGGCATTCTTTACAATGAGCAGTTCTTC. This chain joins TRBV19 and TRBJ2-1; the match to TRBD2 covers 9 bases. Unmatched junction bases numbered 10, after V lost 6 bases and J lost 4 bases. Germline CDR1 LNHDA, CDR2 SQIVND (reference sequence). The length of the CDR3 is 16 residues.